Shown below are 22 T cell receptor beta chains from a single sample sequenced in a study of cytomegalovirus exposure and HLA in healthy donors. Data came from immunoSEQ multiplex PCR; TCRdb stores just in-frame clones and leaves some out. The repertoire holds about 75,000 clones, 85% seen once, with 2.5% to 3.5% in the top ten. The sample comprised PBMCs. All receptors come from a man between 25 and 39 years old in good health and CMV-seronegative.

The rearrangement links TRBV7-9 to TRBJ1-2, with D possibly matching TRBD1 (6 bases). Trimming cost V 5 bases and J 2 bases, with 21 bases left between them. The CDR3 contains 17 residues. CDR1 and CDR2 from the germline V gene are SEHNR and FQNEAQ (reference sequence). This CDR3 reads CASSKAGGQSANYGYTF. CDR3 sequence (DNA): TGTGCCAGCAGCAAAGCCGGGGGGCAGTCGGCCAACTATGGCTACACCTTC.

The gene calls are TRBV4-3 and TRBJ2-3; D gene ambiguous. This CDR3 has 14 residues. Germline CDR1 and CDR2: LGHNA and YSLEER. Trimming removed 0 bases from V and 4 bases from J, with 8 bases in between. The CDR3 nucleotides are TGCGCCAGCAGCCAAGAGCGGTCAGCAGATACGCAGTATTTT. Translated, it gives CASSQERSADTQYF.

The chain combines TRBV6-5 with TRBJ2-3; D unresolved. The CDR3 extends over 13 amino acids. Trimming left V 6 bases short and J 0 bases short, with 7 bases between. Germline values: CDR1 MNHEY, CDR2 SVGAGI. The CDR3 sequence: CASRFTSTDTQYF. CDR3 DNA sequence: TGTGCCAGCAGATTTACTAGCACAGATACGCAGTATTTT.

This clone was seen a single time. This chain uses TRBV29-1 with TRBJ2-7; D might be TRBD2 (5 bases). Trimming left V 6 bases short and J 1 base short, with 10 bases between. This CDR3 comprises 12 residues. Germline lookup yields CDR1 SQVTM and CDR2 ANQGSEA. The DNA for the CDR3 is TGCAGCGTCCGAGGGATTTCCTACGAGCAGTACTTC. This codes for CSVRGISYEQYF.

The chain links TRBV27 to TRBJ1-1; 8 positions match TRBD1. The CDR3 loop spans 15 amino acids. After removal of 3 bases from V and 5 bases from J, the junction contained 8 bases not matched to a gene. Germline CDR1 and CDR2: MNHEY and SMNVEV (reference sequence). CDR3 nucleotides: TGTGCCAGCAGTTTTTTAGACAGGGGAGATACTGAAGCTTTCTTT. As protein: CASSFLDRGDTEAFF.

The genes are TRBV29-1 and TRBJ2-1, with D unresolved. This CDR3 has 12 residues. Trimming left V 4 bases short and J 2 bases short, with 6 bases between. CDR1 is SQVTM, CDR2 ANQGSEA, per germline. The DNA of the CDR3 is TGCAGCGTTGGCCAGGCCTACAATGAGCAGTTCTTC. The encoded protein is CSVGQAYNEQFF.

The V gene is TRBV27, the J gene TRBJ2-1, with unresolved D. With 1 base removed from V and 5 bases from J, the gap between germline ends came to 6 bases. The germline gives CDR1 MNHEY, CDR2 SMNVEV (reference sequence). The CDR3 sequence is 13 residues long. CDR3 bases: TGTGCCAGCAGTTTATACTTAGACAATGAGCAGTTCTTC. Translated: CASSLYLDNEQFF.

The V call is TRBV19, the J call TRBJ1-5; D gene unclear. The germline V gene encodes CDR1 LNHDA and CDR2 SQIVND (reference sequence). With 7 bases removed from V and 3 bases from J, the gap between germline ends came to 13 bases. The CDR3 contains 14 residues. The CDR3 sequence: CASKQVTPNQPQHF. The CDR3 DNA reads as TGTGCCAGTAAGCAGGTTACCCCCAATCAGCCCCAGCATTTT.

This clone has only a few counts. The chain joins TRBV19 to TRBJ1-1; D is unresolved. The V and J ends lost 6 bases and 1 base respectively, with 9 bases between them. This CDR3 region has 13 residues. The germline gives CDR1 LNHDA, CDR2 SQIVND (reference sequence). CDR3 protein: CASSWGGNTEAFF. The CDR3, as DNA: TGTGCCAGTAGCTGGGGAGGGAACACTGAAGCTTTCTTT.

The V and J genes are TRBV6-5 and TRBJ1-1, with D unclear. There are 15 residues in the CDR3. Germline V lookup: CDR1 MNHEY, CDR2 SVGAGI. V shed 0 bases and J shed 0 bases, with 8 bases lying between them. CDR3 in amino acids: CASSYSGVLNTEAFF. The CDR3 DNA reads as TGTGCCAGCAGTTACTCGGGAGTTCTGAACACTGAAGCTTTCTTT.

The rearrangement joins TRBV6-6 to TRBJ1-1; 7 bases agree with TRBD1. V trimming: 3 bases; J trimming: 7 bases; junction bases outside the gene matches: 11. The germline V gene encodes CDR1 MNHNY and CDR2 SVGAGI (reference sequence). The CDR3 length is 15 residues. The CDR3 nucleotides read TGTGCCAGCAGTTATGCGGGACAGCGCATCGTTGAAGCTTTCTTT. This codes for CASSYAGQRIVEAFF.

This sequence joins TRBV30 and TRBJ1-2; 7 bases fit TRBD1. The CDR3 has 13 amino acids. In germline, CDR1 is GTSNPN, CDR2 SVGIG (reference sequence). J lost 4 bases, V lost 4 bases, and 6 bases had no gene match. CDR3 in DNA: TGTGCCTGGAACCGGGACAGCGGCTATGGCTACACCTTC. Translation gives CAWNRDSGYGYTF.

The chain has TRBV7-8 and TRBJ2-3; D gene unclear. The CDR3 is made up of 11 amino acids. Germline assignment: CDR1 SGHVS and CDR2 FQNEAQ. The CDR3 DNA reads as TGTGGCGTCCGCGGCACAGATACGCAGTATTTT. Its protein product is CGVRGTDTQYF.

The chain uses TRBV5-5 and TRBJ2-6, with 8 positions matching TRBD1. This CDR3 is 19 amino acids long. The V segment lost 0 bases and the J segment 0 bases; nucleotides outside the gene matches: 8. Germline assignment: CDR1 SGHKS and CDR2 YYEKEE (reference sequence). The CDR3 loop is CASSLALGTGSSGANVLTF. CDR3 sequence (DNA): TGTGCCAGCAGCTTGGCCCTCGGGACAGGCTCCTCTGGGGCCAACGTCCTGACTTTC.

V gene TRBV5-1 combines with J gene TRBJ1-6, with D unclear. The V gene's germline CDR1 is SGHRS and CDR2 YFSETQ. There are 16 residues in the CDR3. The V gene lost 4 bases and the J gene lost 0 bases, with 11 bases spanning the gap. The DNA of the CDR3 is TGCGCCAGCAGCCCCACCTCGAGCTCCTATAATTCACCCCTCCACTTT. It yields the protein CASSPTSSSYNSPLHF.

The gene calls are TRBV18 and TRBJ2-2; 7 bases agree with TRBD1. The CDR3 loop spans 16 amino acids. The ends lost 4 bases at V and 3 bases at J; junction bases unmatched: 8. Per germline, CDR1 KGHSH and CDR2 LQKENI. In DNA form, the CDR3 reads TGTGCCAGCTCACGGCTCCGGGACAGTTACACCGGGGAGCTGTTTTTT. Protein sequence: CASSRLRDSYTGELFF.

This clone was detected only a few times. This chain connects TRBV20-1 to TRBJ1-1; 8 bases match TRBD1. Germline lookup yields CDR1 DFQATT and CDR2 SNEGSKA (reference sequence). Trimming removed 0 bases from V and 13 bases from J; junction bases left unmatched: 4. The CDR3 consists of 11 residues. The CDR3 DNA is TGCAGTGCTAGAGATGGGGGACAGGTTTTCTTT. Translating gives CSARDGGQVFF.

The chain uses TRBV6-1 and TRBJ1-3; D is unclear. CDR3 length: 14 amino acids. CDR1 and CDR2 (germline): MNHNS, SASEGT. V was clipped by 6 bases and J by 6 bases, with 15 bases between them. Here the CDR3 DNA reads TGTGCCAGCAGGGACTACGAGGGCGAAAACACCATATATTTT. Amino acids: CASRDYEGENTIYF.

This clone has only a few counts. The chain combines TRBV6-4 with TRBJ1-6; TRBD1 might be the D (5 bases). V lost 4 bases and J 7 bases, leaving 11 bases between the germline ends. Germline CDR1 MRHNA, CDR2 SNTAGT. This CDR3 comprises 14 residues. The CDR3 coding sequence is TGTGCCAGCAGTGCCACAGGAGGGAATTCACCCCTCCACTTT. This encodes CASSATGGNSPLHF.

This clone was observed a few times. The chain links TRBV6-4 to TRBJ2-1; 10 bases line up with TRBD2. With 2 bases clipped from V and 7 bases from J, the junction kept 8 bases outside the gene matches. Germline values: CDR1 MRHNA, CDR2 SNTAGT. CDR3 length: 16 amino acids. The CDR3 DNA follows: TGTGCCAGCAGTGACGATGCTAGCGGGGGCCTAAATGAGCAGTTCTTC. This encodes CASSDDASGGLNEQFF.

The V gene is TRBV28, the J gene TRBJ1-5, with 11 bases fitting TRBD1. From germline, CDR1 is MDHEN and CDR2 SYDVKM. Trimming removed 4 bases from V and 11 bases from J; junction bases left unmatched: 13. There are 16 residues in the CDR3. DNA for the CDR3: TGTGCCAGCAGTTCGCCGACCGGGACAGGGGGGAGGGCCCAGCATTTT. Encoded protein: CASSSPTGTGGRAQHF.

This clone was counted a single time. This chain links TRBV18 with TRBJ1-4; 10 bases align to TRBD1. J lost 8 bases, V lost 4 bases, and 13 bases had no gene match. CDR1 is KGHSH and CDR2 is LQKENI in the germline V gene. This CDR3 comprises 17 residues. CDR3 nucleotide sequence: TGTGCCAGCTCACTCACCGTGACCGGGACAGGGGAAGAAAAACTGTTTTTT. Protein: CASSLTVTGTGEEKLFF.